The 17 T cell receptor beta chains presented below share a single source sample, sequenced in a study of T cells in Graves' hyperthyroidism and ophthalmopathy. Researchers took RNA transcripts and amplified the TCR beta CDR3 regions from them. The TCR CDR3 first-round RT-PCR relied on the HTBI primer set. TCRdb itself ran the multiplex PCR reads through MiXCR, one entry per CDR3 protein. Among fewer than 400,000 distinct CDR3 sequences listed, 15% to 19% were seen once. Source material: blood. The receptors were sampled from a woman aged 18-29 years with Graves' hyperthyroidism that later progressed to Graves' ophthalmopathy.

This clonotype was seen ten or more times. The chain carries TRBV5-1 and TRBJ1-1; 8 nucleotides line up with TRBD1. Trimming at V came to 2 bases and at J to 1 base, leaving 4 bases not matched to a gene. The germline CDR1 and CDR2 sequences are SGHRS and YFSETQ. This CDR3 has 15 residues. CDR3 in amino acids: CASSFVGTGNTEAFF. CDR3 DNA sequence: TGCGCCAGCAGCTTCGTAGGGACAGGGAACACTGAAGCTTTCTTT.

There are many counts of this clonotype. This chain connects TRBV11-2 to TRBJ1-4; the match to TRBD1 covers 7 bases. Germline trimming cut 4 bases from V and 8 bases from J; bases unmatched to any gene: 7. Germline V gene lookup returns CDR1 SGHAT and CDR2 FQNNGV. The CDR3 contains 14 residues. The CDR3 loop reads CASSSDRLSEKLFF. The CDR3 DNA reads TGTGCCAGCAGCTCGGACAGGCTCAGCGAAAAACTGTTTTTT.

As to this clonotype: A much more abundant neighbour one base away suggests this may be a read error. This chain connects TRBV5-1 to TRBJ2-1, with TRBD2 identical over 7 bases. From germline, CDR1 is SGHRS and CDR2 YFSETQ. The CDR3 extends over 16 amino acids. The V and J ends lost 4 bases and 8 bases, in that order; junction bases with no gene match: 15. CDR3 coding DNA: TGCGCCAGCAGCCTCCAGACTGGCGGGAGCCGAGATGAGCAGTTCTTC. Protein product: CASSLQTGGSRDEQFF.

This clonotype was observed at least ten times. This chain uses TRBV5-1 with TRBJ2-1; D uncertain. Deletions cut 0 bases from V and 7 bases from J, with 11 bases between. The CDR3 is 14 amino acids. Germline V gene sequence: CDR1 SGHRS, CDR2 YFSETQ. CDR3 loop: CASSLGPGSNEQFF. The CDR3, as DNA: TGCGCCAGCAGCTTGGGCCCAGGTAGTAATGAGCAGTTCTTC.

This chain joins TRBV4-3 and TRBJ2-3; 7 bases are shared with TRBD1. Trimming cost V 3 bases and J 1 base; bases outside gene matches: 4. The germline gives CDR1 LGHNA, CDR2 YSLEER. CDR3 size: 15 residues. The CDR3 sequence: CASSQGQTGTDTQYF. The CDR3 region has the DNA TGCGCCAGCAGCCAGGGACAGACAGGCACAGATACGCAGTATTTT.

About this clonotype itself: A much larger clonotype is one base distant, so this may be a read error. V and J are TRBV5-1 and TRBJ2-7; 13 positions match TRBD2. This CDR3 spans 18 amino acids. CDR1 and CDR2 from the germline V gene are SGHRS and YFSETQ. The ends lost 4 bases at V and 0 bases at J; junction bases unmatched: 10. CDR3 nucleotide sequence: TGCGCCAGCAGCGTAACCACTAGCGGGAGGGCCTCCTCCTACGAGCAGTACTTC. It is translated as CASSVTTSGRASSYEQYF. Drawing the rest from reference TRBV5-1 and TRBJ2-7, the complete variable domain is KAGVTQTPRYLIKTRGQQVTLSCSPISGHRSVSWYQQTPGQGLQFLFEYFSETQRNKGNFPGRFSGRQFSNSRSEMNVSTLELGDSALYLCASSVTTSGRASSYEQYFGPGTRLTVT.

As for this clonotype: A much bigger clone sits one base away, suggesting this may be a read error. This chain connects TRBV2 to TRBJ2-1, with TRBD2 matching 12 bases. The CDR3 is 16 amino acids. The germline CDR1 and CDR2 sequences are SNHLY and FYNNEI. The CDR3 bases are TGTGCCGGCAGTTACGCCGGGACTAGCGGGTACAATGAGCAGTTCTTC. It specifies CAGSYAGTSGYNEQFF.

The chain's CDR3 is CSAGRDRGYTIYF. CDR3 bases: TGCAGTGCCGGGCGGGACAGGGGGTACACCATATATTTT. The chain links TRBV20-1 to TRBJ1-3, with 11 bases matching TRBD1. The CDR3 totals 13 residues. CDR1 and CDR2 (germline): DFQATT, SNEGSKA (reference sequence). V lost 6 bases, J lost 8 bases, and 6 bases stayed unmatched.

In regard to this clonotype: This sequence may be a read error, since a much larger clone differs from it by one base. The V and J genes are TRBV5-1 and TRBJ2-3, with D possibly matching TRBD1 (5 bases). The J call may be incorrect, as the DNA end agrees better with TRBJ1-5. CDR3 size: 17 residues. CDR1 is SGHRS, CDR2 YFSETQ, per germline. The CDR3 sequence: CASSPPLGSGSTDTQHF. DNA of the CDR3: TGCGCCAGCAGCCCACCCTTGGGGAGCGGATCGACAGATACGCAGCATTTT.

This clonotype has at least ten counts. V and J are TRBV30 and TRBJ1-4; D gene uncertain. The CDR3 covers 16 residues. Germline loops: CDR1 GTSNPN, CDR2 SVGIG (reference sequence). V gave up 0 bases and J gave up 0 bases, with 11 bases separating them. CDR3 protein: CAWSVPHQATNEKLFF. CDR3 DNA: TGTGCCTGGAGTGTACCCCACCAGGCAACTAATGAAAAACTGTTTTTT.

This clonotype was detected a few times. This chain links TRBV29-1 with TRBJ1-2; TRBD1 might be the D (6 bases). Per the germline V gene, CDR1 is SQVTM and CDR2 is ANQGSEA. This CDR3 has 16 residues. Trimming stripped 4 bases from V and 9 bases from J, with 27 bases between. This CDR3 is CSVGKRGTKGVECYTF. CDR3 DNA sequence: TGCAGCGTTGGAAAACGCGGGACAAAAGGTGTAGAGTGCTACACCTTC.

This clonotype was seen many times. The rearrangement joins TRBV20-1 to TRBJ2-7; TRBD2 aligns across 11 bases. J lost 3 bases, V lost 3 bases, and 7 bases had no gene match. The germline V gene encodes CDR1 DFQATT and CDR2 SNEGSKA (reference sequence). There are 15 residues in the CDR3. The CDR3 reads CSASPNLAGGYEQYF. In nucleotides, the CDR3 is TGCAGTGCTAGCCCGAACCTAGCGGGAGGCTACGAGCAGTACTTC.

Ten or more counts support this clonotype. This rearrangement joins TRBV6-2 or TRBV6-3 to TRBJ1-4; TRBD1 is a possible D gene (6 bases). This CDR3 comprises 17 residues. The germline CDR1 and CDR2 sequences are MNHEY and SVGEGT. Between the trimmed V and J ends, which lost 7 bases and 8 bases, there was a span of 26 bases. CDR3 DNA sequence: TGTGCCAGCACCCACGAGTGGGCACAGGGCGGAAAAGAAAAACTGTTTTTT. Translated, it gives CASTHEWAQGGKEKLFF.

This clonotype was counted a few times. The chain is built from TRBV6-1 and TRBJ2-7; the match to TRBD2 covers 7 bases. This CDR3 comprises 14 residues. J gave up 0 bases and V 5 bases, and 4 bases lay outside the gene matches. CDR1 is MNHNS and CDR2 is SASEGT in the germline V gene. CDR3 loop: CASSSRGSSYEQYF. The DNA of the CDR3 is TGTGCCAGCAGTTCGCGGGGGAGCTCCTACGAGCAGTACTTC.

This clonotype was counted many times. CDR3 loop: CASSLASQTQYF. CDR3 bases: TGTGCCAGCAGCTTAGCTTCGCAGACCCAGTACTTC. The V call is TRBV11-2, the J call TRBJ2-5; D gene unclear. There are 12 residues in the CDR3. V was shortened by 1 base and J by 6 bases, with 6 bases between the two germline ends. CDR1 is SGHAT, CDR2 FQNNGV, per germline.

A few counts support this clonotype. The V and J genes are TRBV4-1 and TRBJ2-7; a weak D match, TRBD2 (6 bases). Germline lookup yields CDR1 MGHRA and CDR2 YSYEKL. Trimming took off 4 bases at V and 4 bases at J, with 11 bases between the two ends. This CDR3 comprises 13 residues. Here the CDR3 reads CASSREEKYEQYF. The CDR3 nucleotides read TGCGCCAGCAGCCGGGAGGAGAAGTACGAGCAGTACTTC.

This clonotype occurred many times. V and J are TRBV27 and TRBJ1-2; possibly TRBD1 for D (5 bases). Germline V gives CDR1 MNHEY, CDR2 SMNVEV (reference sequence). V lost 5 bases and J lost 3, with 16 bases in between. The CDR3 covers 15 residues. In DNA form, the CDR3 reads TGTGCCAGCAGTCCCTCGGGCAGGGTTGACTATGGCTACACCTTC. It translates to CASSPSGRVDYGYTF.